The 25 T cell receptor beta chains listed next were all sequenced from one sample in a study of Ad26.COV2.S vaccination and SARS-CoV-2 variants. Assay: immunoSEQ multiplex PCR; the TCRdb copy retains only in-frame clones and omits some. In the table there are roughly 420,000 clones, about 88% of which are singletons. Stated treatment: roughly 20 received Ad26.COV2.S at low or high dose, single or two shots; about five received placebo; per-sample allocation not given. Day 63 after the first vaccine or placebo injection was the time point for sampling. Sequences were derived from peripheral blood, sampled in a trial of Ad26.COV2.S vaccine versus placebo. The receptors were sampled from a person aged 18-65 years who received the Ad26.COV2.S COVID-19 vaccine or a placebo.

As for this clone: The same CDR3 also results from other DNA sequences found in this sample. V usage is TRBV29-1 and J usage is TRBJ2-2; 8 nucleotides align to TRBD1. CDR3 length: 13 residues. The germline gives CDR1 SQVTM, CDR2 ANQGSEA. The CDR3 protein is CSAWTGTTGELFF. The CDR3 nucleotides are TGCAGTGCCTGGACAGGGACCACCGGGGAGCTGTTTTTT.

The rearrangement uses TRBV19 and TRBJ2-1; TRBD1 matches at 7 bases. In germline, CDR1 is LNHDA, CDR2 SQIVND (reference sequence). V shed 6 bases, J shed 3 bases, and the junction held 5 bases outside the gene matches. There are 14 residues in the CDR3. This CDR3 is CASSSGQSYNEQFF. The CDR3 DNA reads as TGTGCCAGTAGCTCGGGACAGAGCTACAATGAGCAGTTCTTC.

The genes are TRBV24-1 and TRBJ1-5, with 7 bases matching TRBD1. The CDR3 contains 16 residues. Germline trimming cut 4 bases from V and 3 bases from J; bases unmatched to any gene: 8. CDR1 KGHDR and CDR2 SFDVKD come from the germline V gene. The CDR3 loop is CATSDQRTGLNQPQHF. The DNA of the CDR3 is TGTGCCACCAGTGACCAACGGACAGGACTCAATCAGCCCCAGCATTTT.

A few counts support this clone. The rearrangement uses TRBV5-5 and TRBJ1-6, with unresolved D. V dropped 0 bases and J dropped 9 bases, with 7 bases sitting between them. The CDR3 spans 13 residues. Per the germline V gene, CDR1 is SGHKS and CDR2 is YYEKEE (reference sequence). This CDR3 reads CASSLEWSSPLHF. CDR3 nucleotides: TGTGCCAGCAGCTTGGAATGGAGTTCACCCCTCCACTTT.

This clone occurred a few times. The V call is TRBV7-2, the J call TRBJ2-7; D uncertain. The germline CDR1 and CDR2 sequences are SGHTA and FQGNSA. The germline V and J ends were trimmed by 5 bases and 0 bases, with 8 bases remaining between them. The CDR3 spans 13 residues. DNA of the CDR3: TGTGCCAGCAGCCCGAGGAGCTCCTACGAGCAGTACGTC. Encoded protein: CASSPRSSYEQYV.

This clone was counted a single time. The chain is built from TRBV7-2 and TRBJ2-5, with TRBD1 matching over 8 bases. Trimming at V came to 0 bases and at J to 5 bases, leaving 8 bases not matched to a gene. The CDR3 totals 16 residues. Germline CDR1 reads SGHTA; CDR2 reads FQGNSA. Written as DNA, the CDR3 is TGTGCCAGCAGCTTAGCGAGGACAGGGCCTGGGGAGACCCAGTACTTC. This codes for CASSLARTGPGETQYF.

This rearrangement joins TRBV18 to TRBJ1-2; 10 nucleotides match TRBD1. Trimming removed 2 bases from V and 5 bases from J; junction bases left unmatched: 2. Germline loops: CDR1 KGHSH, CDR2 LQKENI. The CDR3 is 14 amino acids. CDR3 sequence reads: CASSPGTGVYGYTF. CDR3 DNA: TGTGCCAGCTCACCAGGGACAGGGGTGTATGGCTACACCTTC.

CDR3: CAISESGQGHRYEQYF. CDR3 coding DNA: TGTGCCATCAGTGAGTCGGGACAGGGGCATAGGTACGAGCAGTACTTC. The chain is built from TRBV10-3 and TRBJ2-7; 10 nucleotides agree with TRBD1. The CDR3 loop spans 16 amino acids. V shed 0 bases and J 4 bases; nucleotides not matched to a gene: 6. Germline CDR1 and CDR2: ENHRY and SYGVKD.

V is TRBV28 and J is TRBJ1-5; D gene unclear. V lost 6 bases and J lost 12, with 9 bases in between. The CDR3 sequence is 10 residues long. Germline V gene data show CDR1 as MDHEN and CDR2 as SYDVKM. CDR3: CASSFVVQHF. Here the CDR3 DNA reads TGTGCCAGCAGCTTCGTGGTCCAGCATTTT.

The chain joins TRBV6-6 to TRBJ1-1; D might be TRBD1 (5 bases). Germline CDR1 MNHNY, CDR2 SVGAGI (reference sequence). The CDR3 contains 15 residues. Trimming left V 3 bases short and J 5 bases short, with 16 bases between. CDR3 region: CASSYIFGGGTEAFF. CDR3 bases: TGTGCCAGCAGTTATATCTTTGGGGGAGGAACTGAAGCTTTCTTT.

The count of this clone is one. The rearrangement uses TRBV27 and TRBJ2-1; 8 positions match TRBD2. Trimming cost V 4 bases and J 9 bases; bases outside gene matches: 2. Germline CDR1 reads MNHEY; CDR2 reads SMNVEV (reference sequence). The CDR3 consists of 12 residues. CDR3 loop: CASSSGGGEQFF. As DNA, the CDR3 is TGTGCCAGCAGTTCCGGGGGGGGTGAGCAGTTCTTC.

V usage is TRBV11-1 and J usage is TRBJ1-1, with D possibly matching TRBD1 (6 bases). V lost 4 bases to trimming and J lost 4 bases, with 13 bases between them. The germline V gene has CDR1 SGHAT and CDR2 FQDESV (reference sequence). CDR3 length: 14 amino acids. CDR3 amino acids: CASSSPWGLTEAFF. The DNA for the CDR3 is TGTGCCAGCAGCTCCCCATGGGGGCTCACTGAAGCTTTCTTT.

The chain recombines TRBV7-3 with TRBJ2-1, with TRBD2 matching over 10 bases. Germline V lookup: CDR1 SGHTA, CDR2 FQGTGA. The CDR3 sequence is 15 residues long. Trimming cost V 0 bases and J 4 bases; bases outside gene matches: 0. The DNA for the CDR3 is TGTGCCAGCAGCTTAACAGCGGGAGGGTACAATGAGCAGTTCTTC. Amino acids: CASSLTAGGYNEQFF.

This rearrangement joins TRBV21-1 to TRBJ2-5; the table's D call, TRBD2, has no DNA check behind it. TRBV21-1 is designated a pseudogene. The CDR3 extends over 16 amino acids. CDR3 nucleotides: TGTGCCAGCAGCAAGTTTCGGGGATTCAGCGAAGAGACCCAGTACTTC. Amino acids: CASSKFRGFSEETQYF.

In the case of this clone: The sample contains more than one DNA sequence encoding this CDR3. The rearrangement uses TRBV7-9 and TRBJ2-2; no firm D call. CDR3 length equals 13 residues. V lost 3 bases and J 2 bases, leaving 4 bases between the germline ends. Germline CDR1 is SEHNR and CDR2 is FQNEAQ (reference sequence). In DNA form, the CDR3 reads TGTGCCAGCAGCTTTGGTAACACCGGGGAGCTGTTTTTT. Translated, it gives CASSFGNTGELFF.

This chain uses TRBV7-2 with TRBJ2-1; no clear D. CDR1 is SGHTA and CDR2 is FQGNSA in the germline V gene. The CDR3 length is 11 residues. V lost 5 bases and J 9 bases, leaving 8 bases between the germline ends. The CDR3 nucleotides are TGTGCCAGCAGCGCTAGAGGTGAGCAGTTCTTC. Residues: CASSARGEQFF. Looking up the rest from reference TRBV7-2 and TRBJ2-1 gives the full variable domain: GAGVSQSPSNKVTEKGKDVELRCDPISGHTALYWYRQSLGQGLEFLIYFQGNSAPDKSGLPSDRFSAERTGGSVSTLTIQRTQQEDSAVYLCASSARGEQFFGPGTRLTVL.

The chain links TRBV19 to TRBJ2-1; D is unclear. Germline V gene lookup returns CDR1 LNHDA and CDR2 SQIVND (reference sequence). Trimming cost V 3 bases and J 0 bases, with 9 bases left between them. The CDR3 sequence is 15 residues long. DNA of the CDR3: TGTGCCAGTAGTATCGACCGGAGCTCCTACAATGAGCAGTTCTTC. This translates into CASSIDRSSYNEQFF.

The chain carries TRBV27 and TRBJ1-5, with D possibly being TRBD1 (5 bases). This CDR3 contains 14 residues. CDR1 is MNHEY and CDR2 is SMNVEV in the germline V gene (reference sequence). Trimming shortened V by 3 bases and J by 3 bases, and 9 bases separated the two germline ends. The CDR3 here is CASSFSGLNQPQHF. In DNA form, the CDR3 reads TGTGCCAGCAGTTTCTCGGGGCTCAATCAGCCCCAGCATTTT.

This chain joins TRBV6-5 and TRBJ1-1; TRBD1 matches at 9 bases. J gave up 5 bases and V 2 bases, and 6 bases lay outside the gene matches. This CDR3 has 15 amino acids. The germline V gene has CDR1 MNHEY and CDR2 SVGAGI. The CDR3 region has the DNA TGTGCCAGCAGTTACACCGGGACAGGGTGGACTGAAGCTTTCTTT. Translated: CASSYTGTGWTEAFF.

V usage is TRBV6-6 and J usage is TRBJ1-6; D ambiguous. Germline V gene data show CDR1 as MNHNY and CDR2 as SVGAGI (reference sequence). The germline V and J ends were trimmed by 8 bases and 13 bases, with 9 bases remaining between them. The CDR3 extends over 10 amino acids. Here the CDR3 DNA reads TGTGCCAGCGGGTTTCTGCCCCTCCACTTT. This translates into CASGFLPLHF.

This chain joins TRBV5-5 and TRBJ1-3; D is ambiguous. The V and J ends lost 2 bases and 3 bases respectively, with 15 bases between them. This CDR3 comprises 16 residues. Germline V gene data show CDR1 as SGHKS and CDR2 as YYEKEE (reference sequence). CDR3 DNA sequence: TGTGCCAGCAGCTTCGGCATGTCGGTATTTGGAAACACCATATATTTT. Its translation is CASSFGMSVFGNTIYF. Using reference TRBV5-5 and TRBJ1-3 for the parts outside the CDR3, the full variable domain is DAGVTQSPTHLIKTRGQQVTLRCSPISGHKSVSWYQQVLGQGPQFIFQYYEKEERGRGNFPDRFSARQFPNYSSELNVNALLLGDSALYLCASSFGMSVFGNTIYFGEGSWLTVV.

The CDR3 DNA follows: TGTGCCAGCAGGCAGGGGGCTGGAACTGAAGCTTTCTTT. Its protein is CASRQGAGTEAFF. This chain connects TRBV2 to TRBJ1-1; 8 positions match TRBD1. V lost 6 bases and J lost 5; bases outside the gene matches: 5. The CDR3 sequence is 13 residues long. Germline values: CDR1 SNHLY, CDR2 FYNNEI.

CDR3 region: CASSESGWHYEQYV. The CDR3 coding sequence is TGTGCCAGCAGTGAATCAGGGTGGCACTACGAGCAGTACGTC. The chain combines TRBV2 with TRBJ2-7, with D possibly matching TRBD1 (5 bases). This CDR3 has 14 amino acids. The germline gives CDR1 SNHLY, CDR2 FYNNEI. Trimming stripped 2 bases from V and 3 bases from J, with 11 bases between.

CDR3 in amino acids: CSVERDRGTYGYTF. The CDR3 DNA is TGCAGCGTTGAGCGAGACAGGGGAACCTATGGCTACACCTTC. This chain joins TRBV29-1 and TRBJ1-2, with TRBD1 matching 8 bases. CDR1 and CDR2 from the germline V gene are SQVTM and ANQGSEA. CDR3 length: 14 amino acids. The J segment lost 4 bases and the V segment lost 3 bases, leaving 7 bases of the junction unmatched.

The chain combines TRBV28 with TRBJ2-5; TRBD2 matches 10 bases. V lost 3 bases, J lost 5 bases, and 9 bases stayed unmatched. This CDR3 comprises 16 residues. The germline gives CDR1 MDHEN, CDR2 SYDVKM. CDR3 sequence: CASSLSGSGGLETQYF. The CDR3 DNA sequence: TGTGCCAGCAGTTTGAGTGGTAGCGGGGGGCTGGAGACCCAGTACTTC.